Described below is a single T cell receptor beta chain sequence and its context. Its antigen is unidentified. These data come from a study of radiation and T cells in renal cell carcinoma. Whole-study findings and limits: Top tumor clonotypes rose in blood 2 weeks post-radiation, then contracted.

Time point in this sample: blood 4 weeks post-SBRT, at nephrectomy. Stated treatment: 15 Gy SBRT to primary tumor, nephrectomy 4 weeks later. Germline CDR1 and CDR2: SGDLS and YYNGEE. The length of the CDR3 is 16 residues. The ends were cut back, 6 bases at V and 4 bases at J, with 22 bases in the middle. Here immunoSEQ multiplex PCR was the method, and the copy in TCRdb shows in-frame clones only, minus some. The profile shows around 140,000 clones, approximately 86% of them singletons. The chain links TRBV9 to TRBJ2-5; D is possibly TRBD1 (6 bases). The source of this sequence is a woman aged 50 to 65 with renal cell carcinoma. The sequencing used blood, collected from a patient whose treatment included radiotherapy and nephrectomy. The CDR3 reads CASTPASNRDGETQYF. The CDR3 DNA is TGTGCCAGCACACCCGCCTCGAACAGGGATGGAGAGACCCAGTACTTC.